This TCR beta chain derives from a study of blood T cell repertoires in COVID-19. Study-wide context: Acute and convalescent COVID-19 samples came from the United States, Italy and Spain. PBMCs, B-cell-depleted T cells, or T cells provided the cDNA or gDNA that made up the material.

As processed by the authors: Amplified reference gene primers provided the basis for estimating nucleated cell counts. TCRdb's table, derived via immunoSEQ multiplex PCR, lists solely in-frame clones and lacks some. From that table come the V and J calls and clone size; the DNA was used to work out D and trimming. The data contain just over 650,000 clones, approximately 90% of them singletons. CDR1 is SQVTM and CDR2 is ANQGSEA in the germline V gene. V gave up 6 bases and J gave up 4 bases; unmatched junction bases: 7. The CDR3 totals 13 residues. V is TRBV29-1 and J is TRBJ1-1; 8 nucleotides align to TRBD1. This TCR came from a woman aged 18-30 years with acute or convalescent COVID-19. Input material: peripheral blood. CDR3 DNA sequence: TGCAGCGTCTCGACAGGGGCGGTCACTGAAGCTTTCTTT. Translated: CSVSTGAVTEAFF.